Listed below are T cell receptor beta chains from one sample, sequenced in a study of blood T cell repertoires in COVID-19. This table comes from immunoSEQ multiplex PCR, and its TCRdb copy is limited to in-frame clones, with some not included. The sample carries a few hundred thousand clones, about 90% recorded once. The material sequenced was PBMCs or T cells enriched from blood (not recorded which). These receptors all come from a woman aged 60-70 years who had recovered from COVID-19. Each CDR3 is given with its conserved first and last residue. The D gene is left open where the match is weak. Only part of the rows carry a size: once, few, many, or a class if the clone is expanded.

>TRBJ2-1|TRBV19|NA|NA
TGTGCCACCGCCCCCAGCTACAATGAGCAGTTCTTC
CATAPSYNEQFF
>TRBJ2-5|TRBV7-2|NA|NA
TGTGCCAGCAGCCGTGGGCCAGGGATGGGGGAGACCCAGTACTTC
CASSRGPGMGETQYF
>TRBJ1-5|TRBV6-1|NA|once
TGTGCCAGCAGTGAAGCGCAGGGATCCGATCAGCCCCAGCATTTT
CASSEAQGSDQPQHF
>TRBJ2-1|TRBV5-1|NA|NA
TGCGCCAGCAGCTTGTCTAGCTTCGCGGGGTTCGATGAGCAGTTCTTC
CASSLSSFAGFDEQFF
>TRBJ2-2|TRBV3-1/TRBV3-2|NA|NA
TGTGCCAGCAGCCAGGGCCCCGGGGAGCTGTTTTTT
CASSQGPGELFF
>TRBJ2-2|TRBV6-5|TRBD2|many
TGTGCCAGCATCCGGGGAGCGGGAGCCACCGGGGAGCTGTTTTTT
CASIRGAGATGELFF
>TRBJ2-5|TRBV5-1|NA|NA
TGCGCCAGCAGTTTACAAGAGACCCAGTACTTC
CASSLQETQYF
>TRBJ1-2|TRBV7-9|TRBD1|NA
TGTGCCAGCAGCTCGACAGGGACCTATGGCTACACCTTC
CASSSTGTYGYTF
>TRBJ2-1|TRBV29-1|TRBD2|NA
TGCAGCGTTGTAGGCGGGAGAAGTAACAATGAGCAGTTCTTC
CSVVGGRSNNEQFF
>TRBJ2-1|TRBV2|TRBD2|NA
TGTGCCAGCAGCCGAACTAGCGGGGGTTACAATGAGCAGTTCTTC
CASSRTSGGYNEQFF
>TRBJ2-1|TRBV28|NA|NA
TGTGCCAGCTCTGCTCTGACATATCAGTCCAATGAGCAGTTCTTC
CASSALTYQSNEQFF
>TRBJ1-1|TRBV5-1|NA|NA
TGCGCCAGCAGCTTGCGGGGTTGGAACACTGAAGCTTTCTTT
CASSLRGWNTEAFF
>TRBJ2-3|TRBV7-3|TRBD2|NA
TGTGCCAGCAGCTTAGCGGGGGGATTGGCAGATACGCAGTATTTT
CASSLAGGLADTQYF
>TRBJ2-1|TRBV6-1|NA|NA
TGTGCCAGCAGTGAAGGGGCCCTAACACCGCAGTTCTTC
CASSEGALTPQFF
>TRBJ2-1|TRBV9|NA|NA
TGTGCCAGCAGCCGACGTTTAGCGGTTGACAATGAGCAGTTCTTC
CASSRRLAVDNEQFF
>TRBJ1-5|TRBV7-9|NA|NA
TGTGCCAGCAGCCCGGGAGATGGCGGGTGGGCCAATCAGCCCCAGCATTTT
CASSPGDGGWANQPQHF
>TRBJ1-6|TRBV5-4|TRBD1|NA
TGTGCCAGCAGCCCGGCCGGGACAGGGGCTAATTCACCCCTCCACTTT
CASSPAGTGANSPLHF
>TRBJ1-3|TRBV14|NA|few
TGTGCCAGCAGCCAAGACGGAGGGGCTGGAAACACCATATATTTT
CASSQDGGAGNTIYF
>TRBJ2-2|TRBV11-2|NA|few
TGTGCCAGCAGCTCGGGACTGGATGGCGGGGAGCTGTTTTTT
CASSSGLDGGELFF
>TRBJ1-6|TRBV11-2|NA|NA
TGTGCCAGCAGTCCCCTCTGGCAGGGGATTTCACCCCTCCACTTT
CASSPLWQGISPLHF
>TRBJ1-5|TRBV5-1|NA|NA
TGCGCCAGCAGCTTGGCAGGGTCCAGCAATCAGCCCCAGCATTTT
CASSLAGSSNQPQHF
>TRBJ2-7|TRBV4-1|TRBD1|NA
TGCGCCAGCAGCCAAGTCCTCTCAGGGGGATCGTACGAGCAGTACTTC
CASSQVLSGGSYEQYF
>TRBJ2-3|TRBV5-4|NA|NA
TGTGCCAGCAGCTTGTGGGCGAGCACAGATACGCAGTATTTT
CASSLWASTDTQYF
>TRBJ1-2|TRBV28|NA|NA
TGTGCCAGCAGTTTTTCAGGGGTGCCGGGCTACACCTTC
CASSFSGVPGYTF
>TRBJ1-4|TRBV10-3|NA|NA
TGTGCCATCAGAACCGGTGGAGGGTCTAATGAAAAACTGTTTTTT
CAIRTGGGSNEKLFF
>TRBJ2-5|TRBV5-4|NA|NA
TGTGCCAGCAGCTTGACAGTTCCGGAGACCCAGTACTTC
CASSLTVPETQYF
>TRBJ1-2|TRBV5-4|TRBD1|NA
TGTGCCAGCAGCCCTGACAGGGGCTTTAACTATGGCTACACCTTC
CASSPDRGFNYGYTF
>TRBJ1-2|TRBV27|NA|NA
TGTGCCAGCAGTTTCACGGCAGGGGCGGGTGGCTACACCTTC
CASSFTAGAGGYTF
>TRBJ2-5|TRBV29-1|NA|NA
TGCAGCGTTGAAGATCGGTTTGGCGGGGAGGCTCAAGAGACCCAGTACTTC
CSVEDRFGGEAQETQYF
>TRBJ2-3|TRBV29-1|NA|NA
TGCAGCGCATCCAACCCGGGGGCAGATACGCAGTATTTT
CSASNPGADTQYF
>TRBJ1-2|TRBV5-8|NA|once
TGTGCCAGCAGCTTGGTGGACACGAAAAGAGGCTACACCTTC
CASSLVDTKRGYTF
>TRBJ2-7|TRBV3-1/TRBV3-2|TRBD1|NA
TGTGCCAGCAGCTCCCGGGACAGGGGGAGGCAGTACTTC
CASSSRDRGRQYF
>TRBJ1-1|TRBV28|TRBD1|once
TGTGCCGGACAGGGAGCCGGTACTTTGAACACTGAAGCTTTCTTT
CAGQGAGTLNTEAFF
>TRBJ2-7|TRBV28|NA|NA
TGTGCCAGCACTCTAGAAGGGGGTTACTCCTACGAGCAGTACTTC
CASTLEGGYSYEQYF